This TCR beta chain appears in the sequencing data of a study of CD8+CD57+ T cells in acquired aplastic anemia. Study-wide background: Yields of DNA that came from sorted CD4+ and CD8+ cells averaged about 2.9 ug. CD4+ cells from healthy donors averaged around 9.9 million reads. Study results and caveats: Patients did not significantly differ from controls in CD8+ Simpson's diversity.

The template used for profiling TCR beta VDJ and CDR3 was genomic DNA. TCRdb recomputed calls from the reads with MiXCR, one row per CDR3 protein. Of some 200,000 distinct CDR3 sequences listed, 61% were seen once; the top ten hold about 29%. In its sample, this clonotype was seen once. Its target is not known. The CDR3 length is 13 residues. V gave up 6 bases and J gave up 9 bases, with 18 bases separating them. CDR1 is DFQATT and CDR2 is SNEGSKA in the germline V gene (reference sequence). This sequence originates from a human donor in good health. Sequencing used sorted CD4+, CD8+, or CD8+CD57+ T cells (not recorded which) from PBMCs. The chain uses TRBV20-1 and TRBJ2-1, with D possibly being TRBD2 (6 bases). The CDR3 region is CSANSAGMGEQFF. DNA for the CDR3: TGCAGTGCCAACTCCGCGGGAATGGGTGAGCAGTTCTTC.